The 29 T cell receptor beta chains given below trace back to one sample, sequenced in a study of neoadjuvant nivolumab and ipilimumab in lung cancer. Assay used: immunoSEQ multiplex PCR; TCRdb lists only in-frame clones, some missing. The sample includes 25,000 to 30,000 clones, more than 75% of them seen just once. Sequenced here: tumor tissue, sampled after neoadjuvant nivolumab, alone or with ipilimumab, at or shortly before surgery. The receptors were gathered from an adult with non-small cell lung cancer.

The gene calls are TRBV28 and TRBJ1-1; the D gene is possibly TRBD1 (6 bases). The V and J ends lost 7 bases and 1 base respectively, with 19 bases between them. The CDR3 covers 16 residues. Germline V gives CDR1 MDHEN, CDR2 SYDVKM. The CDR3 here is CASTSGGQVGNTEAFF. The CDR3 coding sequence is TGTGCCAGCACCTCTGGGGGGCAGGTGGGGAACACTGAAGCTTTCTTT. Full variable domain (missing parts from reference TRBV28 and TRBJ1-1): DVKVTQSSRYLVKRTGEKVFLECVQDMDHENMFWYRQDPGLGLRLIYFSYDVKMKEKGDIPEGYSVSREKKERFSLILESASTNQTSMYLCASTSGGQVGNTEAFFGQGTRLTVV.

CDR3 sequence (DNA): TGTGCCAGCTCACCACGCCACACCGGGGAGCTGTTTTTT. Protein: CASSPRHTGELFF. The chain links TRBV18 to TRBJ2-2; no reliable D call. The CDR3 consists of 13 residues. The V gene lost 1 base and the J gene lost 3 bases, with 3 bases spanning the gap. In germline, CDR1 is KGHSH, CDR2 LQKENI.

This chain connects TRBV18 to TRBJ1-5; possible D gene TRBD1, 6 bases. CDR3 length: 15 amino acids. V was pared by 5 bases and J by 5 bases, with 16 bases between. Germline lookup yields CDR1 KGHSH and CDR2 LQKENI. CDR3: CASSARTDGDQPQHF. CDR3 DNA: TGTGCCAGCTCAGCACGGACAGATGGTGATCAGCCCCAGCATTTT.

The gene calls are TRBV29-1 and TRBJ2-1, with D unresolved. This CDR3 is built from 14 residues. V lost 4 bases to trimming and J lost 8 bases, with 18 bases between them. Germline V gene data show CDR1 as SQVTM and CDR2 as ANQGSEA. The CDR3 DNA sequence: TGCAGCGTTGTGGGCTTGATGGTTGGGGATGAGCAGTTCTTC. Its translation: CSVVGLMVGDEQFF.

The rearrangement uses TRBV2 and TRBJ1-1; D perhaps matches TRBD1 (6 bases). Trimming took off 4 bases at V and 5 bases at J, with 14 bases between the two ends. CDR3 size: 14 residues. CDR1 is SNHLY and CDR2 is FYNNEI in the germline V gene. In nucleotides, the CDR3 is TGTGCCAGCAGTGCCGTGGGAGGGGGGACTGAAGCTTTCTTT. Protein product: CASSAVGGGTEAFF. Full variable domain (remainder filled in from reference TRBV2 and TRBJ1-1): EPEVTQTPSHQVTQMGQEVILRCVPISNHLYFYWYRQILGQKVEFLVSFYNNEISEKSEIFDDQFSVERPDGSNFTLKIRSTKLEDSAMYFCASSAVGGGTEAFFGQGTRLTVV.

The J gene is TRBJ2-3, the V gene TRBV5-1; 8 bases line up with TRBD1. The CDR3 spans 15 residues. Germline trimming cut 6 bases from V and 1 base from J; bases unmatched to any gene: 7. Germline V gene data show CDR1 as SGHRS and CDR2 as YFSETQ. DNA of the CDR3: TGCGCCAGCACCGGGACAGGTCGAGGCACAGATACGCAGTATTTT. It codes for CASTGTGRGTDTQYF. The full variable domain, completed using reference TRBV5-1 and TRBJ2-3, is KAGVTQTPRYLIKTRGQQVTLSCSPISGHRSVSWYQQTPGQGLQFLFEYFSETQRNKGNFPGRFSGRQFSNSRSEMNVSTLELGDSALYLCASTGTGRGTDTQYFGPGTRLTVL.

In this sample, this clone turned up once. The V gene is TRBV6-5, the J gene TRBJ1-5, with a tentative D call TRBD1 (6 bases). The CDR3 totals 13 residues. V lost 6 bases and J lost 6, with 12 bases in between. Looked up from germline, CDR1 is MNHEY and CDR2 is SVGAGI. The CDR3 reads CASSQSRGQPQHF. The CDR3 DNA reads TGTGCCAGCAGCCAATCCAGGGGTCAGCCCCAGCATTTT.

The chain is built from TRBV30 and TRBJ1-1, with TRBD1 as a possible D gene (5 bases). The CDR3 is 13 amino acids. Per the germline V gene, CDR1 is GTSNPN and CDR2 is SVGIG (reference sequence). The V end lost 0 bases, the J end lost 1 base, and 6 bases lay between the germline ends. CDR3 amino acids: CAWSVTENTEAFF. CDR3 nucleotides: TGTGCCTGGAGTGTGACAGAGAACACTGAAGCTTTCTTT.

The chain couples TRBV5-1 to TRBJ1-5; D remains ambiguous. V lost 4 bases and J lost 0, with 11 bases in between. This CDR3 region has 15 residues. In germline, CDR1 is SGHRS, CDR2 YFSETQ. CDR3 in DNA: TGCGCCAGCAGCCCGCAAGTAGGTAGCAATCAGCCCCAGCATTTT. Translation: CASSPQVGSNQPQHF.

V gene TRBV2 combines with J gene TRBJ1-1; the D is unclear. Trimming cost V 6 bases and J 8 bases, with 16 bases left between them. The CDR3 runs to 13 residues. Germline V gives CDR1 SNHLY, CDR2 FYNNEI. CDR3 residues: CASRAERTREAFF. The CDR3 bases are TGTGCCAGCAGAGCCGAAAGGACGAGGGAAGCTTTCTTT.

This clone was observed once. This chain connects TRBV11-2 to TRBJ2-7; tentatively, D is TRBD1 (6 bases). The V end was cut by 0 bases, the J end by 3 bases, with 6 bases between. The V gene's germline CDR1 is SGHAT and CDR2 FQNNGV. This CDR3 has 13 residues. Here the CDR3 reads CASSLDRGYEQYF. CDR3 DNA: TGTGCCAGCAGCTTAGACAGGGGCTACGAGCAGTACTTC.

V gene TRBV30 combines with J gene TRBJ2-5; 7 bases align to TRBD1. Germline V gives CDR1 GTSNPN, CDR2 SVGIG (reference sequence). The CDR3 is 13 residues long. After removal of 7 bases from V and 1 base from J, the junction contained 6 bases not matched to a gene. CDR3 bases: TGTGCCTCCTCGACAGGGCTCCAAGAGACCCAGTACTTC. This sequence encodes CASSTGLQETQYF.

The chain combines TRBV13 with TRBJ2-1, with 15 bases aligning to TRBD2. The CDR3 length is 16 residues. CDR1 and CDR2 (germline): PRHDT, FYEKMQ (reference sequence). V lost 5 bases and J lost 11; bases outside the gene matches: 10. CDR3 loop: CASSATGLAGGFKQFF. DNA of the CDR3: TGTGCCAGCAGCGCAACGGGACTAGCGGGAGGTTTCAAGCAGTTCTTC.

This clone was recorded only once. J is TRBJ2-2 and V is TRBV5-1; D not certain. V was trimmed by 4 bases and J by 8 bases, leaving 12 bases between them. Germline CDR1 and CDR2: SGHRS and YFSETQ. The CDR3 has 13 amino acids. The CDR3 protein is CASSPPSLGELFF. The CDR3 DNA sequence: TGCGCCAGCAGCCCCCCATCGCTTGGGGAGCTGTTTTTT.

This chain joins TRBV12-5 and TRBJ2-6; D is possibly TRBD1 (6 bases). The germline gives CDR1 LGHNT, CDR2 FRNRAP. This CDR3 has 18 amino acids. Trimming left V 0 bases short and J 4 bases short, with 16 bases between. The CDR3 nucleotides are TGTGCTAGTGGTTTGGTAAGGGACACATTGAACGGGGCCAACGTCCTGACTTTC. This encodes CASGLVRDTLNGANVLTF.

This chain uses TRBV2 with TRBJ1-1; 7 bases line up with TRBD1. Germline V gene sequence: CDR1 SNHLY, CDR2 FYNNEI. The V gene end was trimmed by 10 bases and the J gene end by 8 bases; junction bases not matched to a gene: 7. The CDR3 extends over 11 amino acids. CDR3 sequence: CAKKTGWEAFF. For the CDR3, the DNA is TGTGCCAAAAAGACAGGGTGGGAAGCTTTCTTT. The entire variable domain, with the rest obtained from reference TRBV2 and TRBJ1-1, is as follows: EPEVTQTPSHQVTQMGQEVILRCVPISNHLYFYWYRQILGQKVEFLVSFYNNEISEKSEIFDDQFSVERPDGSNFTLKIRSTKLEDSAMYFCAKKTGWEAFFGQGTRLTVV.

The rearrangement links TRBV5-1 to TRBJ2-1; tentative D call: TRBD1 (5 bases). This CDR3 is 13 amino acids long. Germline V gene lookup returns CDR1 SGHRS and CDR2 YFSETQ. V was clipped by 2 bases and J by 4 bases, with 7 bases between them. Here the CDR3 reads CASSFDRYNEQFF. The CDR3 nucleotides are TGCGCCAGCAGCTTCGACAGATACAATGAGCAGTTCTTC. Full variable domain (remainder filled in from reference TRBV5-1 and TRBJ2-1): KAGVTQTPRYLIKTRGQQVTLSCSPISGHRSVSWYQQTPGQGLQFLFEYFSETQRNKGNFPGRFSGRQFSNSRSEMNVSTLELGDSALYLCASSFDRYNEQFFGPGTRLTVL.

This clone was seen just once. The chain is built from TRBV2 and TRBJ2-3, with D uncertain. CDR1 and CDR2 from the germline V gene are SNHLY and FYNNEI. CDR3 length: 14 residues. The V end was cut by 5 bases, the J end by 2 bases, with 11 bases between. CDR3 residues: CASSLDHYTDTQYF. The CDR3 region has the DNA TGTGCCAGCAGTCTGGACCATTACACAGATACGCAGTATTTT.

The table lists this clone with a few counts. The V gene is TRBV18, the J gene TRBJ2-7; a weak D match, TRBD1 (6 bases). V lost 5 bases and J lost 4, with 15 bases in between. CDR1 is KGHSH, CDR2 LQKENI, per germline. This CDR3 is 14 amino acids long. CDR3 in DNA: TGTGCCAGCTCATCCGGACAGATCTGGTACGAGCAGTACTTC. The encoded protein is CASSSGQIWYEQYF.

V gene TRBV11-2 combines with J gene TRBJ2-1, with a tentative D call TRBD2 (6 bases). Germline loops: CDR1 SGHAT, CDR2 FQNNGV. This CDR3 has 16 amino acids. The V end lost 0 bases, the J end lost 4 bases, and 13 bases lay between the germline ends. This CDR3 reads CASSLDLAGTYNEQFF. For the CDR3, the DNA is TGTGCCAGCAGCTTAGATCTCGCGGGGACTTACAATGAGCAGTTCTTC.

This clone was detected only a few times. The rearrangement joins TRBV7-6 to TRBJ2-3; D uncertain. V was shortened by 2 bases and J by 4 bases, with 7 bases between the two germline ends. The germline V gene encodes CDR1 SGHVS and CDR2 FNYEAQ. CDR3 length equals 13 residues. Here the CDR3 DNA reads TGTGCCAGCAGCTTAAGGGCCGCAGATACGCAGTATTTT. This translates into CASSLRAADTQYF.

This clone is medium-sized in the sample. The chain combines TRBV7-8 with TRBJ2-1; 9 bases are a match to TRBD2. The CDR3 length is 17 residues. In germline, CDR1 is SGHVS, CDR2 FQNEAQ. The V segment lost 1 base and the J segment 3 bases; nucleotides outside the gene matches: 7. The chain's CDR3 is CASSLGASGTFYNEQFF. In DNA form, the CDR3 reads TGTGCCAGCAGCTTAGGGGCTAGCGGGACGTTCTACAATGAGCAGTTCTTC. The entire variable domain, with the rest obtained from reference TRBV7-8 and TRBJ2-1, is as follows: GAGVSQSPRYKVAKRGQDVALRCDPISGHVSLFWYQQALGQGPEFLTYFQNEAQLDKSGLPSDRFFAERPEGSVSTLKIQRTQQEDSAVYLCASSLGASGTFYNEQFFGPGTRLTVL.

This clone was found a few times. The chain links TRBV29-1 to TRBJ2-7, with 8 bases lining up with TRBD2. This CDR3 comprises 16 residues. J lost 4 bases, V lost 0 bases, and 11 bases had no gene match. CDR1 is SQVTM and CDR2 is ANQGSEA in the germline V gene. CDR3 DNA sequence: TGCAGCGTTGAAGATCTCAACCGGGAGGGGGGATACGAGCAGTACTTC. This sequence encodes CSVEDLNREGGYEQYF.

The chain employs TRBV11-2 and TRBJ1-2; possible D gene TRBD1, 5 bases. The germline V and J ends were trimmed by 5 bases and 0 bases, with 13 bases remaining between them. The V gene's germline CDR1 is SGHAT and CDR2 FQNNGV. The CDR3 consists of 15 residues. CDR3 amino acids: CASSPPGTANYGYTF. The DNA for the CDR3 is TGTGCCAGCAGCCCCCCCGGGACGGCTAACTATGGCTACACCTTC.

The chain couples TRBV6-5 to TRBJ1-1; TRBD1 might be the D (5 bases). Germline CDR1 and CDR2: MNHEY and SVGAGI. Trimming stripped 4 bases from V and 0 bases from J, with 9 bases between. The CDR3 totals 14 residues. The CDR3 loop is CASSWGRVNTEAFF. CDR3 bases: TGTGCCAGCAGTTGGGGACGGGTGAACACTGAAGCTTTCTTT.

DNA of the CDR3: TGCGCCAGCAGCTTGTATGAGGGGGAAGGCTATGGCTACACCTTC. Residues: CASSLYEGEGYGYTF. The chain uses TRBV5-1 and TRBJ1-2, with a possible D match to TRBD1 (6 bases). V was clipped by 1 base and J by 4 bases, with 14 bases between them. Germline CDR1 reads SGHRS; CDR2 reads YFSETQ. The CDR3 covers 15 residues. The full variable domain, its missing parts supplied by reference TRBV5-1 and TRBJ1-2, is KAGVTQTPRYLIKTRGQQVTLSCSPISGHRSVSWYQQTPGQGLQFLFEYFSETQRNKGNFPGRFSGRQFSNSRSEMNVSTLELGDSALYLCASSLYEGEGYGYTFGSGTRLTVV.

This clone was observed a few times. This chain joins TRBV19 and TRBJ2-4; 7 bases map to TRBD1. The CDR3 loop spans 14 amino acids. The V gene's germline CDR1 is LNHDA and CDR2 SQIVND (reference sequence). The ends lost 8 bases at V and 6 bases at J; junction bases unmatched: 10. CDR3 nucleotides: TGTGCCAGTTCGATCTTAGGACAGGCAAACATTCAGTACTTC. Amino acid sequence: CASSILGQANIQYF.

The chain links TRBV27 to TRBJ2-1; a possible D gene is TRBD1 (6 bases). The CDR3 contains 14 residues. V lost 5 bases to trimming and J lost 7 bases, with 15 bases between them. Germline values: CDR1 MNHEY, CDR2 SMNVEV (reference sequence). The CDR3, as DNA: TGTGCCAGCAGTCCACTACAGGGATGGAATGAGCAGTTCTTC. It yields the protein CASSPLQGWNEQFF.

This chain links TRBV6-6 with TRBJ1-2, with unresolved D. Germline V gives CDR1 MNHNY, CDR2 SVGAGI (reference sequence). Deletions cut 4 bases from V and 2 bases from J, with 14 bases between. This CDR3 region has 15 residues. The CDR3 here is CASSSKGRTNYGYTF. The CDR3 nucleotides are TGTGCCAGCAGTTCAAAAGGACGAACGAACTATGGCTACACCTTC.